This is a list of T cell receptor beta chains from one sample in a study of beta chain features in type 1 diabetes. Clones were read by immunoSEQ multiplex PCR, and TCRdb kept only the in-frame ones, dropping some. In the table there are around 710,000 clones, around 12% of which are singletons. The sequencing input was naive CD4+ T cells from blood. Receptor source: a man aged 25 to 40 with type 1 diabetes. The CDR3 runs from the conserved cysteine through the conserved F or W. Fields, in order: D gene, V gene, CDR3 length, clone size, J gene, CDR3 protein, CDR3 DNA. The D gene is left open where the match is weak. Expanded clones get a size class; other rows say once, few or many, or leave the size out.

NA,TRBV6-5,14,once,TRBJ1-6,CATLAPSYNSPLHF,TGTGCCACCCTGGCACCCTCCTATAATTCACCCCTCCACTTT
NA,TRBV7-2,13,few,TRBJ2-3,CASSKSVGDTQYF,TGTGCCAGCAGCAAAAGCGTAGGAGATACGCAGTATTTT
NA,TRBV7-2,16,NA,TRBJ2-1,CASSLGNPQGTNEQFF,TGTGCCAGCAGCTTAGGTAACCCACAGGGAACCAATGAGCAGTTCTTC
NA,TRBV30,12,NA,TRBJ1-5,CAWSERNQPQHF,TGTGCCTGGAGTGAACGCAATCAGCCCCAGCATTTT
NA,TRBV5-1,10,NA,TRBJ2-5,CASSLGQPYF,TGCGCCAGCAGCTTGGGACAGCCGTACTTC
NA,TRBV11-3,15,few,TRBJ1-2,CASSLDGDTNYGYTF,TGTGCCAGCAGCTTAGATGGTGACACTAACTATGGCTACACCTTC
TRBD1,TRBV18,14,few,TRBJ1-5,CASSPDRGVQPQHF,TGTGCCAGCTCACCGGACAGGGGAGTTCAGCCCCAGCATTTT
TRBD1,TRBV28,14,few,TRBJ1-2,CASRRTGSGYGYTF,TGTGCCAGCAGGCGGACAGGCTCCGGCTATGGCTACACCTTC
TRBD2,TRBV5-1,14,NA,TRBJ2-7,CASSFGAGDREQYF,TGCGCCAGCAGCTTCGGAGCGGGGGACCGGGAGCAGTACTTC
TRBD2,TRBV5-1,15,NA,TRBJ2-7,CASSRGSSGPYEQYF,TGCGCCAGCAGCCGTGGGTCTAGCGGTCCCTACGAGCAGTACTTC
NA,TRBV5-6,13,few,TRBJ2-5,CASSLPGEETQYF,TGTGCCAGCAGCTTGCCCGGGGAAGAGACCCAGTACTTC
TRBD1,TRBV7-2,14,few,TRBJ2-7,CASSLRDSYYEQYF,TGTGCCAGCAGCCTCCGGGACAGCTACTACGAGCAGTACTTC
NA,TRBV5-1,16,NA,TRBJ2-5,CASRRNLRDIQETQYF,TGCGCCAGCAGAAGGAATCTCAGGGACATACAAGAGACCCAGTACTTC
NA,TRBV29-1,14,few,TRBJ2-2,CSVGLVAGTGELFF,TGCAGCGTTGGTCTAGTGGCGGGCACCGGGGAGCTGTTTTTT
NA,TRBV14,13,few,TRBJ1-2,CASSPRGSDGYTF,TGTGCCAGCAGCCCGAGGGGGAGCGATGGCTACACCTTC
NA,TRBV7-9,17,few,TRBJ1-5,CASSPYNSGKGNQPQHF,TGTGCCAGCAGCCCTTATAACTCAGGGAAGGGCAATCAGCCCCAGCATTTT
NA,TRBV6-1,15,few,TRBJ1-6,CASSERRTVVSPLHF,TGTGCCAGCAGTGAACGAAGGACAGTGGTTTCACCCCTCCACTTT
NA,TRBV29-1,12,few,TRBJ2-5,CSVAGSEETQYF,TGCAGCGTTGCAGGTTCCGAGGAGACCCAGTACTTC
NA,TRBV6-5,13,NA,TRBJ1-2,CASSLQRAYGYTF,TGTGCCAGCAGTCTACAGCGAGCCTATGGCTACACCTTC
TRBD2,TRBV5-1,15,few,TRBJ2-3,CASSSSGVRTDTQYF,TGCGCCAGCAGCTCTAGCGGGGTGAGAACAGATACGCAGTATTTT
NA,TRBV10-1,13,NA,TRBJ2-3,CASSEQGTDTQYF,TGCGCCAGCAGTGAACAGGGCACAGATACGCAGTATTTT
TRBD2,TRBV9,15,NA,TRBJ2-1,CASSVGGLAVDEQFF,TGTGCCAGCAGCGTAGGGGGACTAGCAGTGGATGAGCAGTTCTTC
TRBD1,TRBV4-3,16,few,TRBJ1-4,CASSQDKESGGAKLFF,TGCGCCAGCAGCCAAGATAAGGAGTCAGGGGGAGCGAAACTGTTTTTT
TRBD1,TRBV9,15,NA,TRBJ1-2,CASSVETGADYGYTF,TGTGCCAGCAGCGTAGAAACAGGGGCGGACTATGGCTACACCTTC
TRBD1,TRBV5-4,14,few,TRBJ2-1,CASSFGQGKNEQFF,TGTGCCAGCAGCTTCGGACAGGGCAAGAATGAGCAGTTCTTC
NA,TRBV10-3,17,NA,TRBJ1-1,CAISEQGSGTPNTEAFF,TGTGCCATCAGTGAACAAGGCTCCGGGACACCGAACACTGAAGCTTTCTTT